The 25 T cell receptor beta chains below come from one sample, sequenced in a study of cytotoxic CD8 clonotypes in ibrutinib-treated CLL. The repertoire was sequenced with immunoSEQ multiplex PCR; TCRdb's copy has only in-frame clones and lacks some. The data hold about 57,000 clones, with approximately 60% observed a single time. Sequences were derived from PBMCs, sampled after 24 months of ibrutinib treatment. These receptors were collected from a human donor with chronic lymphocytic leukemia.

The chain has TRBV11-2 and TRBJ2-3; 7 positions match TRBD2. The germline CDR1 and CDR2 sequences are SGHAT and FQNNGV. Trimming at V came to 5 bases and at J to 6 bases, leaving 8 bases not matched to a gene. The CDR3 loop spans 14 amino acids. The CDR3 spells CASSLGGGTDTQYF. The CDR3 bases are TGTGCCAGCAGCCTTGGGGGGGGAACGGATACGCAGTATTTT. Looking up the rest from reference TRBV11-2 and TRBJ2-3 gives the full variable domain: EAGVAQSPRYKIIEKRQSVAFWCNPISGHATLYWYQQILGQGPKLLIQFQNNGVVDDSQLPKDRFSAERLKGVDSTLKIQPAKLEDSAVYLCASSLGGGTDTQYFGPGTRLTVL.

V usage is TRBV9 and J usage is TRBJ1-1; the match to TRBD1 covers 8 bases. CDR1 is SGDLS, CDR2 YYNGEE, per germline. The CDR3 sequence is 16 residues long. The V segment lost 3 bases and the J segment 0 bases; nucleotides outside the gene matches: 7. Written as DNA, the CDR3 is TGTGCCAGCAGCGCCCAATACAGGGGGGTGAACACTGAAGCTTTCTTT. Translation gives CASSAQYRGVNTEAFF.

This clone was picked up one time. The CDR3 nucleotides read TGTGCCAGCAGTTTCTCTAGCGGGAGGCGAAACGAGCAGTACTTC. It codes for CASSFSSGRRNEQYF. The chain is built from TRBV27 and TRBJ2-7, with 11 positions matching TRBD2. The trim removed 3 bases at V and 5 bases at J, leaving 6 bases unmatched. The CDR3 sequence is 15 residues long. The germline V gene encodes CDR1 MNHEY and CDR2 SMNVEV (reference sequence).

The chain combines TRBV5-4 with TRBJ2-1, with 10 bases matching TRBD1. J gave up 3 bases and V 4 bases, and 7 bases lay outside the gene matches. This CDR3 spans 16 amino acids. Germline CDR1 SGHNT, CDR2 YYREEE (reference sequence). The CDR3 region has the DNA TGTGCCAGCAGCCCACCGACAGGGGGCGGCTACAATGAGCAGTTCTTC. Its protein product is CASSPPTGGGYNEQFF.

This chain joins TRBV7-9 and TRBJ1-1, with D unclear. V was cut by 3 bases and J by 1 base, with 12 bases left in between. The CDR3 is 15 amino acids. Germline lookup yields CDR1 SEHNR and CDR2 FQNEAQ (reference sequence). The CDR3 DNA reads TGTGCCAGCAGCTTTGGGCTTATGGAGAACACTGAAGCTTTCTTT. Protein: CASSFGLMENTEAFF.

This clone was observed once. The DNA for the CDR3 is TGCGCCAGCAGCTTGGCCCCCGGGGAGCTGTTTTTT. The encoded protein is CASSLAPGELFF. The chain is built from TRBV5-1 and TRBJ2-2; D remains unclear. This CDR3 has 12 amino acids. Deletions cut 0 bases from V and 6 bases from J, with 3 bases between. Germline loops: CDR1 SGHRS, CDR2 YFSETQ.

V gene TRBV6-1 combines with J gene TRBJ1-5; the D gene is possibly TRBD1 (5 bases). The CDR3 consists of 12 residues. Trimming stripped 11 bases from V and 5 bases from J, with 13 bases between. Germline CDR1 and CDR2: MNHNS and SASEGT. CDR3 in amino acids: CAWGGNHQPQHF. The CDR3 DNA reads TGTGCCTGGGGGGGGAACCATCAGCCCCAGCATTTT.

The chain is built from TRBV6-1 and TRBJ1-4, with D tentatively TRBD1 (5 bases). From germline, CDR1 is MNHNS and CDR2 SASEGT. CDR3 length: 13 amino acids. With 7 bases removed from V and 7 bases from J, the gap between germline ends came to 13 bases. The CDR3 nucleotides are TGTGCCAGCACGGCAGGGTGGGGTGAAAAACTGTTTTTT. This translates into CASTAGWGEKLFF.

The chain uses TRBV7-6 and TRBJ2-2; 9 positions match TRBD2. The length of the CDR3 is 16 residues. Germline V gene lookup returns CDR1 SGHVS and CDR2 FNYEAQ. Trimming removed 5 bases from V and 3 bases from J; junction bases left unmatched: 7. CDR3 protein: CASSTSGLAHTGELFF. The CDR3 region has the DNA TGTGCCAGCAGCACCTCGGGACTAGCACACACCGGGGAGCTGTTTTTT.

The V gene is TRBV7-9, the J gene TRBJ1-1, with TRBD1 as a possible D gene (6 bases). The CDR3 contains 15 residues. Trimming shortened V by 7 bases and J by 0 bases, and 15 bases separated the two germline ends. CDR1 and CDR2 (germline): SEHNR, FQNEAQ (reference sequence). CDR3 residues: CASINQGMVNTEAFF. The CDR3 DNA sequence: TGTGCCAGCATTAACCAGGGGATGGTGAACACTGAAGCTTTCTTT. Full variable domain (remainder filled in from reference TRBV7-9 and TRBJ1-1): DTGVSQNPRHKITKRGQNVTFRCDPISEHNRLYWYRQTLGQGPEFLTYFQNEAQLEKSRLLSDRFSAERPKGSFSTLEIQRTEQGDSAMYLCASINQGMVNTEAFFGQGTRLTVV.

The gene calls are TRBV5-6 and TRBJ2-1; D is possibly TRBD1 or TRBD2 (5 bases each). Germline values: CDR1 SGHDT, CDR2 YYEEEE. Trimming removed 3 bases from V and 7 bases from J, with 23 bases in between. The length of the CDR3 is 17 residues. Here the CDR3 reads CASSSLFLQGRVNEQFF. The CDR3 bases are TGTGCCAGCAGCTCCCTTTTCCTTCAGGGACGGGTGAATGAGCAGTTCTTC.

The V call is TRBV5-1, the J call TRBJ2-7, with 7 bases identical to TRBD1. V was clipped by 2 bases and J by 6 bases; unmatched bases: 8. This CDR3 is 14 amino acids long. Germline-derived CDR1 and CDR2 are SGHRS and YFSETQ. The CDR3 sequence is CASSLSRQGGEQYF. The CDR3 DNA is TGCGCCAGCAGCTTAAGCCGACAGGGTGGCGAGCAGTACTTC.

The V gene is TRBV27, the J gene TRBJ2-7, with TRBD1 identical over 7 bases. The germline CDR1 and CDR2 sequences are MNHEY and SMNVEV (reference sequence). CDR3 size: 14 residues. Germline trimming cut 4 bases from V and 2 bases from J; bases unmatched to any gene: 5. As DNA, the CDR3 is TGTGCCAGCAGTTCAAGACAGGGCGCCTACGAGCAGTACTTC. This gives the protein CASSSRQGAYEQYF.

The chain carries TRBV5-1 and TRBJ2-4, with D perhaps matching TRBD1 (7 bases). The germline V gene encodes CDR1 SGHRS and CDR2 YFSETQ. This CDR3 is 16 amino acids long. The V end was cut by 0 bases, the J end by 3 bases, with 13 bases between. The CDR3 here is CASSLELAGGKNIQYF. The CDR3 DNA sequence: TGCGCCAGCAGCTTGGAACTAGCAGGGGGCAAAAACATTCAGTACTTC. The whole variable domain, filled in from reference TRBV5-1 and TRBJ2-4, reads KAGVTQTPRYLIKTRGQQVTLSCSPISGHRSVSWYQQTPGQGLQFLFEYFSETQRNKGNFPGRFSGRQFSNSRSEMNVSTLELGDSALYLCASSLELAGGKNIQYFGAGTRLSVL.

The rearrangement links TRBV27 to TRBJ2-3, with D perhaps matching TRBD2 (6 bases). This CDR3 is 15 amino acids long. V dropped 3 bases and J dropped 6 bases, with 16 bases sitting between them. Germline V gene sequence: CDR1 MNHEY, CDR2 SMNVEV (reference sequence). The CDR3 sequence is CASSFNLGGPDTQYF. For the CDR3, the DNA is TGTGCCAGCAGTTTTAATCTGGGGGGTCCCGATACGCAGTATTTT.

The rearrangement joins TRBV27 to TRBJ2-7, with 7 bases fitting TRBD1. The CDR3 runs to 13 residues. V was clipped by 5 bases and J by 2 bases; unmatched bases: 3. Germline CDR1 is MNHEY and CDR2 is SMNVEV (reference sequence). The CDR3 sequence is CASSHGQAYEQYF. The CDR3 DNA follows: TGTGCCAGCAGTCACGGACAGGCCTACGAGCAGTACTTC.

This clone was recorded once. CDR3: CASSQEPSFNEQFF. The CDR3 DNA reads as TGTGCCAGCAGCCAAGAACCTAGCTTCAATGAGCAGTTCTTC. The chain employs TRBV4-2 and TRBJ2-1, with a weak D call TRBD2 (5 bases). V was pared by 0 bases and J by 6 bases, with 9 bases between. The length of the CDR3 is 14 residues. Germline-derived CDR1 and CDR2 are LGHNA and YNFKEQ.

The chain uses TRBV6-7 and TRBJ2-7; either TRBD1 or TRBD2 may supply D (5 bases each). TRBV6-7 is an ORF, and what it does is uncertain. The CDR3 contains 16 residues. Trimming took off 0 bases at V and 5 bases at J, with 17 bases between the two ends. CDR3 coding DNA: TGTGCCAGCAGTTACTCGTTGGCTGAGGGGAACCACGAGCAGTACGTC. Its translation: CASSYSLAEGNHEQYV.

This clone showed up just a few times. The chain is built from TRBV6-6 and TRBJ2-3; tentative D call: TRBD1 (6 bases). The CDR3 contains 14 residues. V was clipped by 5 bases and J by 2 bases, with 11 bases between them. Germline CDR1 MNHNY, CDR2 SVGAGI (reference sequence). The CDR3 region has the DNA TGTGCCAGCAGTAGGGGACATCCCACAGATACGCAGTATTTT. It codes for CASSRGHPTDTQYF.

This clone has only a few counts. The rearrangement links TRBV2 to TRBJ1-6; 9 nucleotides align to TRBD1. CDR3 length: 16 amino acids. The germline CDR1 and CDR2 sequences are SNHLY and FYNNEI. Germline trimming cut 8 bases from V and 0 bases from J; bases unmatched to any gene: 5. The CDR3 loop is CASGTGLSSYNSPLHF. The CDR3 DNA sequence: TGTGCCAGCGGGACAGGGCTGAGCTCCTATAATTCACCCCTCCACTTT.

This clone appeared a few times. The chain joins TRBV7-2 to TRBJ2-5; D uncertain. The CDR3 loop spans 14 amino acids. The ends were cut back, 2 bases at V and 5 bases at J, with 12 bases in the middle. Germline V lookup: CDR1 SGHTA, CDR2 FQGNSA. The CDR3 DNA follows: TGTGCCAGCAGCTTAATAGGCCCCCTGGAGACCCAGTACTTC. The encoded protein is CASSLIGPLETQYF.

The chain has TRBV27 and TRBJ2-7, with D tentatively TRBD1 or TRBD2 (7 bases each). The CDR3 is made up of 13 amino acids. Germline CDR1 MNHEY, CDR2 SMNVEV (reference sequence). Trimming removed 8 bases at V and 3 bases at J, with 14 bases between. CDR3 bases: TGTGCCAGCCGAGGGAGGGGGCTCTACGAGCAGTACTTC. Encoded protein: CASRGRGLYEQYF.

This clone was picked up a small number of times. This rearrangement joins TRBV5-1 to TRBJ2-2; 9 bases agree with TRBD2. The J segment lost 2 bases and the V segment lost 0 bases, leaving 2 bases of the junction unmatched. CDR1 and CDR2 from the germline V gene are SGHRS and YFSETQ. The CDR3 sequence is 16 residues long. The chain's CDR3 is CASSLAAGGNTGELFF. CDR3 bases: TGCGCCAGCAGCTTGGCAGCGGGAGGTAACACCGGGGAGCTGTTTTTT.

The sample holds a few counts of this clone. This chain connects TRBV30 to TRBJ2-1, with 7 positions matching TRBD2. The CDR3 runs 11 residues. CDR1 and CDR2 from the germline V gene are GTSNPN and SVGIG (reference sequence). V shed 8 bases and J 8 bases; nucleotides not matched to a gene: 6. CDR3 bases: TGTGCCGGCGGGAGTATGGATGAGCAGTTCTTC. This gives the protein CAGGSMDEQFF.

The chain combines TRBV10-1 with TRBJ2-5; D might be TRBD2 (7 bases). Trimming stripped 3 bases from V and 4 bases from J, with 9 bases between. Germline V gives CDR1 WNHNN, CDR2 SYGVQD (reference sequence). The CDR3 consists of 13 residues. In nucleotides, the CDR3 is TGCGCCAGCAGTGATGCGGGGGCAGAGACCCAGTACTTC. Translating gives CASSDAGAETQYF.